The 25 T cell receptor beta chains listed next were all sequenced from one sample in a study of blood T cells in healthy people across ages. Primers used in a second PCR of roughly 7 to 11 cycles were a sample-barcoded 5' primer and a J-beta primer mix. One entry per CDR3 protein, called by TCRdb with MiXCR from the 5' RACE reads. Of some 1,800,000 distinct CDR3 sequences listed, about 39% are singletons. The material sequenced was blood. The origin of the receptors is a human donor in good health.

The rearrangement uses TRBV9 and TRBJ2-2; perhaps TRBD2 as D (6 bases). Germline loops: CDR1 SGDLS, CDR2 YYNGEE. Trimming removed 5 bases from V and 5 bases from J, with 19 bases in between. There are 16 residues in the CDR3. CDR3 protein: CASSPPEGSMTGELFF. The CDR3 nucleotides are TGTGCCAGCAGTCCTCCGGAGGGTAGTATGACCGGGGAGCTGTTTTTT.

A few counts support this clonotype. The chain combines TRBV7-8 with TRBJ2-1, with D uncertain. The CDR3 consists of 13 residues. V was cut by 2 bases and J by 6 bases, with 8 bases left in between. Germline assignment: CDR1 SGHVS and CDR2 FQNEAQ. The CDR3 region has the DNA TGTGCCAGCAGCTTAACAGCTTTCAATGAGCAGTTCTTC. It specifies CASSLTAFNEQFF. Using reference TRBV7-8 and TRBJ2-1 for the parts outside the CDR3, the full variable domain is GAGVSQSPRYKVAKRGQDVALRCDPISGHVSLFWYQQALGQGPEFLTYFQNEAQLDKSGLPSDRFFAERPEGSVSTLKIQRTQQEDSAVYLCASSLTAFNEQFFGPGTRLTVL.

This clonotype was counted between two and nine times. The chain uses TRBV5-1 and TRBJ1-1, with TRBD1 identical over 10 bases. This CDR3 has 14 residues. Germline CDR1 and CDR2: SGHRS and YFSETQ. V was clipped by 4 bases and J by 6 bases; unmatched bases: 6. CDR3 loop: CASSPGTGESEAFF. The CDR3 coding sequence is TGCGCCAGCAGCCCCGGGACAGGGGAATCTGAAGCTTTCTTT.

This clonotype has only a few counts. The V and J genes are TRBV12-3 or TRBV12-4 and TRBJ2-1; D ambiguous. There are 15 residues in the CDR3. V was clipped by 7 bases and J by 8 bases, with 21 bases between them. This chain's CDR3 is CASKKSAVEFHEQFF. CDR3 sequence (DNA): TGTGCCAGCAAGAAATCGGCAGTGGAATTCCATGAGCAGTTCTTC.

J is TRBJ2-7 and V is TRBV7-2; the D is unclear. V was pared by 4 bases and J by 0 bases, with 19 bases between. The CDR3 has 17 residues. CDR1 and CDR2 (germline): SGHTA, FQGNSA. The CDR3, as DNA: TGTGCCAGCAGCTATAGACGGGTCGGGCACAGCTCCTACGAGCAGTACTTC. The encoded protein is CASSYRRVGHSSYEQYF.

This clonotype has more than one count but fewer than ten. The CDR3 sequence: CASSGGTENEQFF. As DNA, the CDR3 is TGTGCCAGCAGCGGGGGGACAGAAAATGAGCAGTTCTTC. The V gene is TRBV9, the J gene TRBJ2-1; 7 bases line up with TRBD1. V lost 3 bases to trimming and J lost 7 bases; unmatched junction nucleotides: 4. Per germline, CDR1 SGDLS and CDR2 YYNGEE. This CDR3 is 13 amino acids long.

The chain couples TRBV20-1 to TRBJ2-1; no clear D gene. This CDR3 region has 13 residues. The V gene lost 5 bases and the J gene lost 4 bases, with 12 bases spanning the gap. Germline V lookup: CDR1 DFQATT, CDR2 SNEGSKA (reference sequence). CDR3 loop: CSAGSSGYNEQFF. Here the CDR3 DNA reads TGCAGTGCTGGGTCGTCGGGTTACAATGAGCAGTTCTTC.

The chain couples TRBV12-3 or TRBV12-4 to TRBJ1-2; 7 bases are shared with TRBD1. The ends lost 3 bases at V and 6 bases at J; junction bases unmatched: 4. The CDR3 length is 13 residues. The CDR3 sequence is CASSLGQIDGYTF. CDR3 bases: TGTGCCAGCAGTTTGGGACAGATAGATGGCTACACCTTC.

V and J are TRBV28 and TRBJ1-2; maybe TRBD1 (6 bases). V was cut by 5 bases and J by 0 bases, with 10 bases left in between. This CDR3 is 14 amino acids long. Germline CDR1 and CDR2: MDHEN and SYDVKM. The CDR3 region is CASSKDRTNYGYTF. In nucleotides, the CDR3 is TGTGCCAGCAGTAAGGACAGAACTAACTATGGCTACACCTTC.

A few counts support this clonotype. This chain links TRBV7-6 with TRBJ2-7; no clear D. The CDR3 has 14 amino acids. Trimming cost V 5 bases and J 4 bases, with 15 bases left between them. CDR1 and CDR2 from the germline V gene are SGHVS and FNYEAQ. CDR3 sequence reads: CASSPRTDVYEQYF. The CDR3 DNA reads as TGTGCCAGCAGCCCTAGGACGGATGTATACGAGCAGTACTTC.

This clonotype showed up just a few times. V and J are TRBV2 and TRBJ1-2, with a weak D call TRBD1 (6 bases). The V end was cut by 5 bases, the J end by 6 bases, with 13 bases between. Germline values: CDR1 SNHLY, CDR2 FYNNEI. CDR3 size: 13 residues. The CDR3 reads CASSSDRLDGYTF. CDR3 DNA sequence: TGTGCCAGCAGTTCCGACAGGCTAGATGGCTACACCTTC.

This clonotype was counted between two and nine times. The V call is TRBV24-1, the J call TRBJ2-3; 9 positions agree with TRBD2. There are 16 residues in the CDR3. Trimming removed 10 bases from V and 2 bases from J; junction bases left unmatched: 12. CDR1 KGHDR and CDR2 SFDVKD come from the germline V gene. The CDR3 sequence: CATGGQTSGPTDTQYF. The CDR3 bases are TGTGCCACGGGGGGTCAGACTAGCGGACCCACAGATACGCAGTATTTT.

A few counts support this clonotype. The chain uses TRBV6-6 and TRBJ1-6; the D is unclear. CDR1 and CDR2 from the germline V gene are MNHNY and SVGAGI (reference sequence). Trimming left V 9 bases short and J 7 bases short, with 13 bases between. The CDR3 totals 13 residues. In DNA form, the CDR3 reads TGTGCCAGTCGGGGTGAAGAAAATTCACCCCTCCACTTT. Its translation is CASRGEENSPLHF.

The table lists this clonotype with a few counts. The CDR3 nucleotides read TGTGCCAGCAGTTACGCGGGACAGGGGGACGTAATAGAGACCCAGTACTTC. This codes for CASSYAGQGDVIETQYF. The gene calls are TRBV6-5 and TRBJ2-5; TRBD1 agrees at 11 bases. The CDR3 is made up of 17 amino acids. V was clipped by 2 bases and J by 4 bases; unmatched bases: 9. Germline values: CDR1 MNHEY, CDR2 SVGAGI.

The J gene is TRBJ2-3, the V gene TRBV20-1; D tentatively reads TRBD1 or TRBD2 (5 bases each). CDR1 is DFQATT and CDR2 is SNEGSKA in the germline V gene (reference sequence). V shed 8 bases and J shed 2 bases, with 14 bases lying between them. The CDR3 sequence is 13 residues long. Here the CDR3 DNA reads TGCAGTACGAGGGACCTCAACACAGATACGCAGTATTTT. Protein sequence: CSTRDLNTDTQYF.

This clonotype has only one observation. CDR3: CASSFMTGTNSPLHF. The CDR3 coding sequence is TGCGCCAGCAGCTTTATGACAGGGACTAATTCACCCCTCCACTTT. V and J are TRBV5-1 and TRBJ1-6; 7 positions agree with TRBD1. The CDR3 length is 15 residues. The germline V gene has CDR1 SGHRS and CDR2 YFSETQ. V lost 2 bases, J lost 6 bases, and 5 bases stayed unmatched.

This clonotype was counted a few times. The chain has TRBV6-5 and TRBJ2-1; 10 nucleotides match TRBD2. This CDR3 has 15 amino acids. Trimming took 7 bases from V and 5 from J; bases not matched to a gene: 8. Looked up from germline, CDR1 is MNHEY and CDR2 is SVGAGI. The CDR3 sequence is CASMPLAGGHNEQFF. The CDR3 nucleotides are TGTGCCAGCATGCCATTAGCGGGGGGCCACAATGAGCAGTTCTTC.

The chain has TRBV27 and TRBJ2-1; 12 nucleotides align to TRBD2. Germline V gene data show CDR1 as MNHEY and CDR2 as SMNVEV (reference sequence). V lost 4 bases to trimming and J lost 1 base; unmatched junction nucleotides: 8. The CDR3 loop spans 18 amino acids. The CDR3 nucleotides read TGTGCCAGCAGTTGGGGGACTAGCGGGCGATCTTCCTACAATGAGCAGTTCTTC. This gives the protein CASSWGTSGRSSYNEQFF.

CDR3 in DNA: TGCAGCGTTGGAGGGGCCCCAGCGGGTAACAATGAGCAGTTCTTC. This translates into CSVGGAPAGNNEQFF. The chain carries TRBV29-1 and TRBJ2-1; tentatively, D is TRBD2 (6 bases). CDR1 and CDR2 (germline): SQVTM, ANQGSEA. Trimming cost V 4 bases and J 5 bases, with 18 bases left between them. The CDR3 is 15 residues long.

V gene TRBV7-2 combines with J gene TRBJ1-2; D remains unclear. The CDR3 is 16 residues long. CDR1 and CDR2 from the germline V gene are SGHTA and FQGNSA. V dropped 0 bases and J dropped 4 bases, with 15 bases sitting between them. The DNA for the CDR3 is TGTGCCAGCAGCTTAGCGGGAGAGCGGGCTACCTATGGCTACACCTTC. Its translation is CASSLAGERATYGYTF.

A remark on this clonotype: An end of the junction differs from the germline gene, which may be a read error. The chain employs TRBV6-2 or TRBV6-3 and TRBJ2-5, with D possibly TRBD2 on 6 matching bases. This CDR3 contains 15 residues. Germline V gives CDR1 MNHEY, CDR2 SVGEGT. In nucleotides, the CDR3 is TGTACCAGCAGTTACCTCGTTGTGGGAGGAGAGACCCAGTACTTC. Its protein product is CTSSYLVVGGETQYF.

In DNA, the CDR3 is TGTGCCACCAGCAGAGATCTCGGGAGAACGACCCAGTACTTC. Encoded protein: CATSRDLGRTTQYF. The chain has TRBV15 and TRBJ2-5, with D maybe TRBD2 (6 bases). V lost 0 bases to trimming and J lost 7 bases, with 12 bases between them. Germline values: CDR1 LNHNV, CDR2 YYDKDF (reference sequence). The CDR3 sequence is 14 residues long.

The genes are TRBV15 and TRBJ2-7; D is perhaps TRBD2 (6 bases). V was trimmed by 1 base and J by 5 bases, leaving 6 bases between them. Germline CDR1 and CDR2: LNHNV and YYDKDF (reference sequence). The CDR3 extends over 12 amino acids. This chain's CDR3 is CATSRGGNEQYF. CDR3 nucleotide sequence: TGTGCCACCAGCAGAGGCGGGAACGAGCAGTACTTC.

The CDR3: CSVETGGFKTQYF. CDR3 nucleotide sequence: TGCAGCGTTGAAACAGGGGGCTTTAAGACCCAGTACTTC. The V call is TRBV29-1, the J call TRBJ2-5; the match to TRBD1 covers 9 bases. Germline loops: CDR1 SQVTM, CDR2 ANQGSEA. This CDR3 has 13 amino acids. V was clipped by 2 bases and J by 6 bases; unmatched bases: 4.

Turning to this clonotype: A junction end diverges from the germline sequence, so it may reflect a read error. V is TRBV4-1 and J is TRBJ2-7; D unresolved. The CDR3 has 13 amino acids. The germline V gene encodes CDR1 MGHRA and CDR2 YSYEKL. The CDR3 reads CASSQGESYGQYF. CDR3 DNA sequence: TGCGCCAGCAGCCAAGGGGAATCCTACGGGCAGTACTTC.